The 16 T cell receptor beta chains in this list originate from one sample, sequenced in a study of T cell repertoires in cytomegalovirus infection. TCRdb passed the reads through MiXCR, listing each CDR3 protein once. The profile shows around 300,000 distinct CDR3 sequences, around 20% of them singletons. No antigen has been identified for these receptors. Sequencing was performed on cultured PBMCs, taken from culture after CMV antigen stimulation. All receptors derive from a human donor in good health (CMV status not recorded). Some clones in this sample may be carry-over from other donors' samples.

This clonotype appeared a few times. The chain joins TRBV6-1 to TRBJ2-7; D call uncertain. Germline-derived CDR1 and CDR2 are MNHNS and SASEGT. With 8 bases removed from V and 2 bases from J, the gap between germline ends came to 10 bases. The CDR3 is made up of 12 amino acids. The CDR3 region is CASRDFAYEQYV. Written as DNA, the CDR3 is TGTGCCAGCCGAGACTTTGCCTACGAGCAGTACGTC.

In its sample, this clonotype was seen many times. The chain has TRBV19 and TRBJ1-5; TRBD1 is a possible D gene (5 bases). There are 15 residues in the CDR3. CDR1 is LNHDA and CDR2 is SQIVND in the germline V gene (reference sequence). V was cut by 3 bases and J by 0 bases, with 9 bases left in between. For the CDR3, the DNA is TGTGCCAGTAGTATTGGGGCACATAGCAATCAGCCCCAGCATTTT. Translation gives CASSIGAHSNQPQHF.

The table lists this clonotype with a few counts. The rearrangement uses TRBV5-4 and TRBJ2-7; 7 positions match TRBD2. The CDR3 length is 16 residues. The germline CDR1 and CDR2 sequences are SGHNT and YYREEE (reference sequence). Trimming cost V 4 bases and J 2 bases; bases outside gene matches: 12. The CDR3 protein is CASSPERDGGTYEQYV. As DNA, the CDR3 is TGTGCCAGCAGCCCAGAGCGGGATGGGGGGACCTACGAGCAGTACGTC.

The sample holds one count of this clonotype. The V and J genes are TRBV7-3 and TRBJ2-2, with TRBD1 matching 10 bases. CDR1 and CDR2 from the germline V gene are SGHTA and FQGTGA. The CDR3 spans 17 residues. V trimming: 5 bases; J trimming: 5 bases; junction bases outside the gene matches: 11. The CDR3 DNA reads as TGTGCCAGCAGCACTACGGGGACAGGGGTAGGAACCGGGGAGCTGTTTTTT. Its translation: CASSTTGTGVGTGELFF.

The chain employs TRBV5-4 and TRBJ2-2; 12 bases are a match to TRBD2. Germline CDR1 SGHNT, CDR2 YYREEE (reference sequence). The CDR3 covers 17 residues. The V segment lost 4 bases and the J segment 5 bases; nucleotides outside the gene matches: 9. CDR3 nucleotides: TGTGCCAGCAGCCTCGGGACTAGCGGGCTGCGGACCGGGGAGCTGTTTTTT. Its protein is CASSLGTSGLRTGELFF.

This clonotype appeared many times. The chain employs TRBV12-3 or TRBV12-4 and TRBJ2-3, with 12 bases fitting TRBD2. The CDR3 runs to 14 residues. Trimming at V came to 6 bases and at J to 6 bases, leaving 4 bases not matched to a gene. CDR3 protein: CASRHTSGRDTQYF. CDR3 DNA: TGTGCCAGCAGACATACTAGCGGGAGGGATACGCAGTATTTT.

The rearrangement uses TRBV27 and TRBJ2-2; D is perhaps TRBD1 (6 bases). V dropped 6 bases and J dropped 2 bases, with 13 bases sitting between them. Germline CDR1 reads MNHEY; CDR2 reads SMNVEV (reference sequence). CDR3 length: 15 residues. CDR3 sequence: CASRPARGNTGELFF. In DNA form, the CDR3 reads TGTGCCAGCAGGCCTGCCAGGGGTAACACCGGGGAGCTGTTTTTT.

The rearrangement links TRBV30 to TRBJ2-2; 12 bases line up with TRBD2. CDR1 and CDR2 from the germline V gene are GTSNPN and SVGIG (reference sequence). The length of the CDR3 is 17 residues. Unmatched junction bases numbered 9, after V lost 0 bases and J lost 7 bases. CDR3 sequence: CAWSVIRTSGKVGELFF. In nucleotides, the CDR3 is TGTGCCTGGAGTGTAATACGGACTAGCGGGAAGGTCGGGGAGCTGTTTTTT. Filled out from reference TRBV30 and TRBJ2-2, the complete variable domain reads SQTIHQWPATLVQPVGSPLSLECTVEGTSNPNLYWYRQAAGRGLQLLFYSVGIGQISSEVPQNLSASRPQDRQFILSSKKLLLSDSGFYLCAWSVIRTSGKVGELFFGEGSRLTVL.

A few counts support this clonotype. The rearrangement uses TRBV28 and TRBJ1-1; no clear D. The V end lost 7 bases, the J end lost 0 bases, and 9 bases lay between the germline ends. Per germline, CDR1 MDHEN and CDR2 SYDVKM. The length of the CDR3 is 13 residues. CDR3 amino acids: CASNEGMNTEAFF. CDR3 sequence (DNA): TGTGCCAGCAATGAGGGAATGAACACTGAAGCTTTCTTT.

This chain connects TRBV10-3 to TRBJ2-3, with 14 nucleotides matching TRBD2. V lost 4 bases, J lost 2 bases, and 8 bases stayed unmatched. Germline V CDR1 and CDR2: ENHRY, SYGVKD. This CDR3 region has 18 residues. The DNA for the CDR3 is TGTGCCATCAGTGGTAAGGGACTAGCGGGAGCGGTCACAGATACGCAGTATTTT. Translation: CAISGKGLAGAVTDTQYF.

This clonotype showed up just a few times. This rearrangement joins TRBV11-3 to TRBJ1-6; no clear D gene. Trimming removed 0 bases at V and 7 bases at J, with 7 bases between. This CDR3 contains 14 residues. Germline values: CDR1 SGHNT, CDR2 YENEEA. The CDR3 DNA follows: TGTGCCAGCAGCTTAGAAGGGCTGAATTCACCCCTCCACTTT. Encoded protein: CASSLEGLNSPLHF.

The chain carries TRBV7-6 and TRBJ2-2; no reliable D call. Between the trimmed V and J ends, which lost 5 bases and 3 bases, there was a span of 28 bases. CDR1 is SGHVS, CDR2 FNYEAQ, per germline. CDR3 length: 20 amino acids. The CDR3 sequence: CASSDPFSFLERGDTGELFF. CDR3 bases: TGTGCCAGCAGCGACCCCTTCTCCTTTTTAGAGCGCGGTGACACCGGGGAGCTGTTTTTT.

This clonotype came up many times. The CDR3 DNA sequence: TGTGCCAGCAGCTCCCATCAAGGGGGCACTGAAGCTTTCTTT. The encoded protein is CASSSHQGGTEAFF. The chain employs TRBV7-9 and TRBJ1-1; perhaps TRBD1 as D (6 bases). The V end was cut by 4 bases, the J end by 4 bases, with 13 bases between. Looked up from germline, CDR1 is SEHNR and CDR2 is FQNEAQ (reference sequence). The CDR3 length is 14 residues.

CDR3 region: CSAREGGTYNEQFF. The CDR3 nucleotides read TGCAGTGCTAGAGAGGGAGGAACCTACAATGAGCAGTTCTTC. The chain links TRBV20-1 to TRBJ2-1; D might be TRBD2 (6 bases). Trimming pared 0 bases from V and 2 bases from J, leaving 8 bases between. The length of the CDR3 is 14 residues. The germline V gene encodes CDR1 DFQATT and CDR2 SNEGSKA (reference sequence).

V and J are TRBV29-1 and TRBJ2-3; 15 bases match TRBD2. J was trimmed by 0 bases and V by 7 bases; bases with no gene match: 2. This CDR3 region has 15 residues. Germline V gives CDR1 SQVTM, CDR2 ANQGSEA. Here the CDR3 reads CSAGTSGRSTDTQYF. Here the CDR3 DNA reads TGCAGCGCCGGGACTAGCGGGAGGAGCACAGATACGCAGTATTTT.

This clonotype was observed a few times. The junction differs from germline at one of its ends, possibly a read error. The chain uses TRBV7-7 and TRBJ2-2; D is perhaps TRBD2 (6 bases). This CDR3 is built from 15 residues. Germline assignment: CDR1 SSHAT and CDR2 FNYEAQ (reference sequence). The CDR3 sequence is CASSSDYSNTGELFF. The CDR3 DNA reads TGTGCTAGCAGCTCGGACTATTCTAACACCGGGGAGCTGTTTTTT.